These 16 T cell receptor beta chains originate from one sample sequenced in a study of Ad26.COV2.S vaccination and SARS-CoV-2 variants. Stated treatment: some 19 received Ad26.COV2.S at low or high dose, single or two shots; about five received placebo; per-sample allocation not given. Specimen acquisition occurred on day 63 following the initial vaccine or placebo injection. TCRdb's table, derived via immunoSEQ multiplex PCR, lists solely in-frame clones and lacks some. This sample has almost 400,000 clones, with about 91% found just once. The material was peripheral blood, obtained in a trial of Ad26.COV2.S vaccine versus placebo. The receptor source for this set is a person aged 18 to 65 who received the Ad26.COV2.S COVID-19 vaccine or a placebo.

V gene TRBV30 combines with J gene TRBJ1-2; D is perhaps TRBD1 (6 bases). V was shortened by 2 bases and J by 0 bases, with 10 bases between the two germline ends. Per germline, CDR1 GTSNPN and CDR2 SVGIG (reference sequence). The length of the CDR3 is 14 residues. This CDR3 is CAWSTGWANYGYTF. In nucleotides, the CDR3 is TGTGCCTGGAGTACAGGGTGGGCTAACTATGGCTACACCTTC.

J is TRBJ2-3 and V is TRBV28; D is unclear. Trimming left V 3 bases short and J 2 bases short, with 9 bases between. This CDR3 is built from 14 residues. Germline CDR1 MDHEN, CDR2 SYDVKM. The CDR3 protein is CASSFGEITDTQYF. The CDR3 DNA reads as TGTGCCAGCAGTTTCGGAGAGATCACAGATACGCAGTATTTT. The whole variable domain, filled in from reference TRBV28 and TRBJ2-3, reads DVKVTQSSRYLVKRTGEKVFLECVQDMDHENMFWYRQDPGLGLRLIYFSYDVKMKEKGDIPEGYSVSREKKERFSLILESASTNQTSMYLCASSFGEITDTQYFGPGTRLTVL.

The chain joins TRBV18 to TRBJ1-4, with D maybe TRBD1 (5 bases). This CDR3 has 16 residues. V was clipped by 5 bases and J by 0 bases, with 13 bases between them. The germline CDR1 and CDR2 sequences are KGHSH and LQKENI. The CDR3 loop reads CASSAFDSATNEKLFF. CDR3 coding DNA: TGTGCCAGCTCAGCCTTCGACAGTGCAACTAATGAAAAACTGTTTTTT.

The rearrangement uses TRBV6-6 and TRBJ2-7; 12 nucleotides align to TRBD2. CDR1 is MNHNY, CDR2 SVGAGI, per germline (reference sequence). V trimming: 5 bases; J trimming: 6 bases; junction bases outside the gene matches: 2. CDR3 length: 13 amino acids. This CDR3 is CASSRLAGVEQYF. As DNA, the CDR3 is TGTGCCAGCAGTAGACTAGCGGGAGTCGAGCAGTACTTC.

The chain recombines TRBV28 with TRBJ2-7, with TRBD2 matching 16 bases. The J segment lost 6 bases and the V segment lost 3 bases, leaving 14 bases of the junction unmatched. There are 19 residues in the CDR3. Per the germline V gene, CDR1 is MDHEN and CDR2 is SYDVKM. The CDR3 nucleotides are TGTGCCAGCAGTTTCATCTTGGGACTAGCGGGAGGGGGGGCCACCGAGCAGTACTTC. Translating gives CASSFILGLAGGGATEQYF.

The rearrangement links TRBV7-2 to TRBJ2-2; D unclear. Deletions cut 6 bases from V and 7 bases from J, with 15 bases between. The CDR3 is 14 residues long. The V gene's germline CDR1 is SGHTA and CDR2 FQGNSA. For the CDR3, the DNA is TGTGCCAGCAGTTCTCGCCGTCGTGGCGGGGAGCTGTTTTTT. Its protein product is CASSSRRRGGELFF.

The chain recombines TRBV5-4 with TRBJ2-2; 8 nucleotides agree with TRBD1. CDR3 size: 17 residues. Germline V gene sequence: CDR1 SGHNT, CDR2 YYREEE (reference sequence). The J segment lost 6 bases and the V segment lost 4 bases, leaving 14 bases of the junction unmatched. The DNA for the CDR3 is TGTGCCAGCAGCCCACGGACAGGGTATGGGTACGCCGGGGAGCTGTTTTTT. This gives the protein CASSPRTGYGYAGELFF.

The rearrangement uses TRBV28 and TRBJ1-2, with TRBD1 as a possible D gene (5 bases). The CDR3 is 16 residues long. Germline values: CDR1 MDHEN, CDR2 SYDVKM. Trimming left V 7 bases short and J 4 bases short, with 22 bases between. DNA for the CDR3: TGTGCCAGCAACCCTGGGGAGGGGTTCATTTCCTATGGCTACACCTTC. Its translation: CASNPGEGFISYGYTF.

This clone has a handful of counts. V is TRBV9 and J is TRBJ2-2, with 9 bases that match TRBD1. Germline CDR1 SGDLS, CDR2 YYNGEE. The CDR3 covers 18 residues. The trim removed 2 bases at V and 2 bases at J, leaving 10 bases unmatched. This CDR3 is CASSVNRQGELNTGELFF. The CDR3 DNA sequence: TGTGCCAGCAGCGTTAATAGACAGGGGGAACTAAACACCGGGGAGCTGTTTTTT.

V usage is TRBV5-1 and J usage is TRBJ2-1; D is possibly TRBD2 (6 bases). This CDR3 contains 14 residues. Trimming stripped 6 bases from V and 7 bases from J, with 17 bases between. The germline V gene encodes CDR1 SGHRS and CDR2 YFSETQ. CDR3 coding DNA: TGCGCCAGCAAAAACGGGAGACAGTATAATGAGCAGTTCTTC. This translates into CASKNGRQYNEQFF.

The chain joins TRBV7-8 to TRBJ2-1; TRBD2 aligns across 8 bases. The ends lost 1 base at V and 7 bases at J; junction bases unmatched: 18. The CDR3 consists of 19 residues. Germline V gene lookup returns CDR1 SGHVS and CDR2 FQNEAQ. The CDR3 protein is CASSLVQDLAGIRRNEQFF. The CDR3 nucleotides are TGTGCCAGCAGCTTAGTACAGGACTTAGCGGGAATAAGGAGGAATGAGCAGTTCTTC. The entire variable domain, with the rest obtained from reference TRBV7-8 and TRBJ2-1, is as follows: GAGVSQSPRYKVAKRGQDVALRCDPISGHVSLFWYQQALGQGPEFLTYFQNEAQLDKSGLPSDRFFAERPEGSVSTLKIQRTQQEDSAVYLCASSLVQDLAGIRRNEQFFGPGTRLTVL.

The gene calls are TRBV18 and TRBJ2-2; TRBD1 aligns across 7 bases. The germline gives CDR1 KGHSH, CDR2 LQKENI. The ends lost 1 base at V and 5 bases at J; junction bases unmatched: 1. The CDR3 runs to 14 residues. CDR3 nucleotides: TGTGCCAGCTCACCACAGGGGGCGACCGGGGAGCTGTTTTTT. It yields the protein CASSPQGATGELFF. Full variable domain (remainder filled in from reference TRBV18 and TRBJ2-2): NAGVMQNPRHLVRRRGQEARLRCSPMKGHSHVYWYRQLPEEGLKFMVYLQKENIIDESGMPKERFSAEFPKEGPSILRIQQVVRGDSAAYFCASSPQGATGELFFGEGSRLTVL.

V gene TRBV30 combines with J gene TRBJ1-2; D gene ambiguous. Trimming shortened V by 3 bases and J by 4 bases, and 9 bases separated the two germline ends. CDR1 GTSNPN and CDR2 SVGIG come from the germline V gene (reference sequence). CDR3 size: 12 residues. In DNA form, the CDR3 reads TGTGCCTGGAGCCCGGGGTTCTATGGCTACACCTTC. Its protein is CAWSPGFYGYTF.

The gene calls are TRBV6-5 and TRBJ2-3, with D maybe TRBD1 (5 bases). V was shortened by 2 bases and J by 6 bases, with 9 bases between the two germline ends. Germline V gene sequence: CDR1 MNHEY, CDR2 SVGAGI. The CDR3 length is 13 residues. CDR3 bases: TGTGCCAGCAGTTACATGACAGTGGATACGCAGTATTTT. Translation gives CASSYMTVDTQYF.

As to this clone: A read error may account for a junction end that differs from germline. The V and J genes are TRBV28 and TRBJ2-7; D call uncertain. This CDR3 is built from 11 residues. CDR1 MDHEN and CDR2 SYDVKM come from the germline V gene. The CDR3 bases are TGTGCCAGCAGTTCGCGGAGCACTTCAGATTTC. Its translation: CASSSRSTSDF.

In this sample, this clone turned up many times. Other DNA sequences from this sample encode an identical CDR3 as well. The V and J genes are TRBV6-5 and TRBJ2-6, with D tentatively TRBD1 (5 bases). The ends were cut back, 5 bases at V and 0 bases at J, with 8 bases in the middle. Germline CDR1 is MNHEY and CDR2 is SVGAGI. The CDR3 runs 15 residues. For the CDR3, the DNA is TGTGCCAGCAGTCGAGACAGCTCTGGGGCCAACGTCCTGACTTTC. This codes for CASSRDSSGANVLTF.